This T cell receptor beta chain was profiled in a study of blood T cell repertoires in COVID-19. Overall study context: Samples came from the United States, Italy and Spain, spanning acute and convalescent COVID-19.

There are 13 residues in the CDR3. Germline V gene lookup returns CDR1 LNHDA and CDR2 SQIVND (reference sequence). V was clipped by 10 bases and J by 8 bases, with 17 bases between them. Using immunoSEQ multiplex PCR, the repertoire was profiled, and TCRdb retains in-frame clones only, with some absent. Of around 300,000 clones in the sample, roughly 86% were seen once. This receptor was taken from a woman aged 30 to 39 who had recovered from COVID-19. Sequencing was performed on peripheral blood. The genes are TRBV19 and TRBJ1-4; weak D call: TRBD1 (5 bases). CDR3 in DNA: TGTGCCACCTCCCCCGGGGGGGACGAAAAACTGTTTTTT. This codes for CATSPGGDEKLFF.